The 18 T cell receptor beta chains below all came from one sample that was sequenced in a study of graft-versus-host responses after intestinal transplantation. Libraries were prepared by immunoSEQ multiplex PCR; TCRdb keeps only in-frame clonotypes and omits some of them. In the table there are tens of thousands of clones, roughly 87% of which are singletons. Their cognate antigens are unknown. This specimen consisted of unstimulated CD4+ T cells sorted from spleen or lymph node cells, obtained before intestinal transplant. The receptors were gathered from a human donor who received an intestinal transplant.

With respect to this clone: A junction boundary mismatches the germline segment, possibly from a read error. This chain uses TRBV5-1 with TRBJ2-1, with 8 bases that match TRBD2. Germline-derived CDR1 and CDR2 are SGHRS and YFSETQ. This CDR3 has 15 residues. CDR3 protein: CASSLAGGPYIEQFF. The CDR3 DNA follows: TGCGCCAGCAGCTTGGCGGGGGGGCCTTACATTGAGCAGTTCTTC. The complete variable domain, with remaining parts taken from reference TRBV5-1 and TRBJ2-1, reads KAGVTQTPRYLIKTRGQQVTLSCSPISGHRSVSWYQQTPGQGLQFLFEYFSETQRNKGNFPGRFSGRQFSNSRSEMNVSTLELGDSALYLCASSLAGGPYIEQFFGPGTRLTVL.

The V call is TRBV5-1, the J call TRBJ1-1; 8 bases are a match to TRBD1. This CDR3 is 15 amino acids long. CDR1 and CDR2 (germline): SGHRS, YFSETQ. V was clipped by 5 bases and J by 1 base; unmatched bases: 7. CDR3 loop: CASRITGTGNTEAFF. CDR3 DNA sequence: TGCGCCAGCAGGATTACCGGGACAGGGAACACTGAAGCTTTCTTT.

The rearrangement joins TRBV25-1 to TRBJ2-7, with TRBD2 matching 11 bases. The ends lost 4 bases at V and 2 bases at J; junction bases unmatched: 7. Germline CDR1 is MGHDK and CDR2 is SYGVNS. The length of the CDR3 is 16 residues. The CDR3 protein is CASSALAGGRPYEQYF. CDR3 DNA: TGTGCCAGCAGTGCCCTAGCGGGGGGTCGGCCCTACGAGCAGTACTTC.

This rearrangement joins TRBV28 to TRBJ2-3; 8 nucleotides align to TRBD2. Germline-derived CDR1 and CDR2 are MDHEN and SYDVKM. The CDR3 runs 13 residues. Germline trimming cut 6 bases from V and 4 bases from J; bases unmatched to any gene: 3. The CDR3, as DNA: TGTGCCAGCAGCGGGAGGGTTCCAGATACGCAGTATTTT. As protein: CASSGRVPDTQYF.

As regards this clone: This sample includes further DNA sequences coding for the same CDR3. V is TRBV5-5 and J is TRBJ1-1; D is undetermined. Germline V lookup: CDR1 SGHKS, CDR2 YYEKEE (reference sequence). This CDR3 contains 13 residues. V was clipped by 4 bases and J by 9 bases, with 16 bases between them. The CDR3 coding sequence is TGTGCCAGCAGCCCAAGCGGGGTGGGGAAAGCTTTCTTT. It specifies CASSPSGVGKAFF.

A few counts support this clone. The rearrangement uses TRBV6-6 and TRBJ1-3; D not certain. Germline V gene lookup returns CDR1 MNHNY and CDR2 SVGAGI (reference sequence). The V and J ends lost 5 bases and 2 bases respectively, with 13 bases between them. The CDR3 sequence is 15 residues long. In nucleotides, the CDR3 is TGTGCCAGCAGTACTCGGGGAGGGACTGGAAACACCATATATTTT. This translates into CASSTRGGTGNTIYF.

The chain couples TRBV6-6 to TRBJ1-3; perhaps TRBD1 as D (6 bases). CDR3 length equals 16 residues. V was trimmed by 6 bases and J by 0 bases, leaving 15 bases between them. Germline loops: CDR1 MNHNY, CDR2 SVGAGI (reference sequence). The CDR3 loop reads CASSSRQAYSGNTIYF. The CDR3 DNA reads TGTGCCAGCAGCAGCCGACAGGCCTACTCTGGAAACACCATATATTTT.

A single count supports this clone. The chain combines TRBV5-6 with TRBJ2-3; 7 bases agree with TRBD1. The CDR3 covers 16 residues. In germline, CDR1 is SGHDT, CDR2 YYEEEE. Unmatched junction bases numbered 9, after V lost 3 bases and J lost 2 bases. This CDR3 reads CASSSEQGFFTDTQYF. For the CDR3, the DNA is TGTGCCAGCAGCTCGGAACAGGGGTTTTTCACAGATACGCAGTATTTT.

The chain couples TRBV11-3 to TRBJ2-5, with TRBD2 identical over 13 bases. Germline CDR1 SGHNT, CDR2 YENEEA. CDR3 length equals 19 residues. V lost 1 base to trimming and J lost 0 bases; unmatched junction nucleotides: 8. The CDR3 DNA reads TGTGCCAGCAGCTTAGGACTAGCGGGAGGTCTGGGGTACCAAGAGACCCAGTACTTC. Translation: CASSLGLAGGLGYQETQYF.

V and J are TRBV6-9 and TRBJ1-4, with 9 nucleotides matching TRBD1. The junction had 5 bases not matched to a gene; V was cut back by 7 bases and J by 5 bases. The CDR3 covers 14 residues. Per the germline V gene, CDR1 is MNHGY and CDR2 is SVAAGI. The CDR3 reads CASNRDRANEKLFF. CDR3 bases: TGTGCCAGCAACCGGGACAGGGCAAATGAAAAACTGTTTTTT.

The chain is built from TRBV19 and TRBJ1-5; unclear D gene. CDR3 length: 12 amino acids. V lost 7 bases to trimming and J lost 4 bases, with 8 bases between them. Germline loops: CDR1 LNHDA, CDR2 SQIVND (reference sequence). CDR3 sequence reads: CASKRINQPQHF. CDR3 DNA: TGTGCCAGTAAACGCATTAATCAGCCCCAGCATTTT.

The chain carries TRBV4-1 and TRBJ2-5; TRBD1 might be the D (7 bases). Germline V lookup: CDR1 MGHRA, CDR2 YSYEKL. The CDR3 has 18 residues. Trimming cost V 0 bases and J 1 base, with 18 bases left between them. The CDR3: CASSQDFPRGALQETQYF. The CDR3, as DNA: TGCGCCAGCAGCCAAGATTTTCCCAGGGGGGCTCTCCAAGAGACCCAGTACTTC.

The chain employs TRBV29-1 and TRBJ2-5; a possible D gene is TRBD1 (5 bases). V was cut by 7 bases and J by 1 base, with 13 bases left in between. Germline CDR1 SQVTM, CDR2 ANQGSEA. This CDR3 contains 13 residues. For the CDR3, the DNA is TGCAGCGCCCTTGAGGACATCCAAGAGACCCAGTACTTC. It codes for CSALEDIQETQYF.

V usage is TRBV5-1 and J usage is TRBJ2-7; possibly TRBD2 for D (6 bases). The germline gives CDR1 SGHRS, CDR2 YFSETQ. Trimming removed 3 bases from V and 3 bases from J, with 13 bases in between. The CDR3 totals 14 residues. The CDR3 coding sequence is TGCGCCAGCAGCTGGGAGGACGGGAACTACGAGCAGTACTTC. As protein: CASSWEDGNYEQYF.

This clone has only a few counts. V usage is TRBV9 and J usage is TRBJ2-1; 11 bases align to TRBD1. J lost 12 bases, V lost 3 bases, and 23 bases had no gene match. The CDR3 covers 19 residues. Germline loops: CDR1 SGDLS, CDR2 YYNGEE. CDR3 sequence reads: CASSGTGTGGASRPTGQFF. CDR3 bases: TGTGCCAGCAGCGGAACCGGGACAGGGGGAGCTAGCCGACCCACGGGGCAGTTCTTC.

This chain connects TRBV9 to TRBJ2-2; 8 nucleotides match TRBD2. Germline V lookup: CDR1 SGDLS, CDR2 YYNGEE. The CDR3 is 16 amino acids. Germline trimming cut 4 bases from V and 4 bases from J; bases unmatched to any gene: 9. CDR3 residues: CASSSQAGVVTGELFF. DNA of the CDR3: TGTGCCAGCAGCTCCCAAGCGGGAGTGGTCACCGGGGAGCTGTTTTTT.

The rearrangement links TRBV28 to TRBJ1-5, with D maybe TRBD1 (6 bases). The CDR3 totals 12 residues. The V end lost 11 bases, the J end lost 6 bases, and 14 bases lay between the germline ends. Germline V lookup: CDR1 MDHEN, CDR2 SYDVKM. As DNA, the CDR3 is TGTGCCGGTCGGGGGCAGGGTCAGCCCCAGCATTTT. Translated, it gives CAGRGQGQPQHF. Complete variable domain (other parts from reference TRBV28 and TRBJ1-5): DVKVTQSSRYLVKRTGEKVFLECVQDMDHENMFWYRQDPGLGLRLIYFSYDVKMKEKGDIPEGYSVSREKKERFSLILESASTNQTSMYLCAGRGQGQPQHFGDGTRLSIL.

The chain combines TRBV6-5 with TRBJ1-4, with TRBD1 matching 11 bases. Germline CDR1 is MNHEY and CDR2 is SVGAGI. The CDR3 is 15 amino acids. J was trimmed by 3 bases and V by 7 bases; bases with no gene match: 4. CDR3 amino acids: CASIWGQGANEKLFF. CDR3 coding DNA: TGTGCCAGCATTTGGGGACAGGGGGCTAATGAAAAACTGTTTTTT.